This paragraph covers one T cell receptor (beta chain) sequence. Its antigen is unidentified. TCRdb's table, derived via immunoSEQ multiplex PCR, lists solely in-frame clones and lacks some. Of about 70,000 clones listed, about 92% are singletons. These data come from a study of OX40 agonist ivuxolimab in advanced cancers. About the study: An agonistic human IgG2 monoclonal antibody against OX40 (CD134) was given. Points from the study as a whole: Both blood CD4+ and CD8+ T cells showed clonal growth by week 6 at 0.1 to 3.0 mg/kg.

Here the sequenced sample was CD4+ or CD8+ T cells sorted from blood, taken in a trial of the OX40 agonist ivuxolimab. The source of this sequence is an adult with an advanced solid tumor such as melanoma, head and neck, liver or kidney cancer.

CDR3 loop: CASSPSTGHTGELFF. The CDR3 coding sequence is TGTGCCAGCAGCCCGTCGACAGGGCACACCGGGGAGCTGTTTTTT. V usage is TRBV7-2 and J usage is TRBJ2-2; 7 bases line up with TRBD1. CDR1 is SGHTA and CDR2 is FQGNSA in the germline V gene. The V gene end was trimmed by 5 bases and the J gene end by 3 bases; junction bases not matched to a gene: 6. CDR3 length equals 15 residues.